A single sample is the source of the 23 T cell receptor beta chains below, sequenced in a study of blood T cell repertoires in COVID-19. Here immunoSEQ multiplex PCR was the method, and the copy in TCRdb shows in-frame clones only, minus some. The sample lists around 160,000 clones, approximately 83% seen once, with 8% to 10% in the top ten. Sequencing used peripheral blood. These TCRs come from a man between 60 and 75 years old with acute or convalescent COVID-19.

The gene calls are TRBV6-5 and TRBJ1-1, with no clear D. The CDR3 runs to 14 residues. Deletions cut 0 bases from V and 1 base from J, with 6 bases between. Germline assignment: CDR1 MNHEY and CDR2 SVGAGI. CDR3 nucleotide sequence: TGTGCCAGCAGTTACTCATACGGGAACACTGAAGCTTTCTTT. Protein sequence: CASSYSYGNTEAFF.

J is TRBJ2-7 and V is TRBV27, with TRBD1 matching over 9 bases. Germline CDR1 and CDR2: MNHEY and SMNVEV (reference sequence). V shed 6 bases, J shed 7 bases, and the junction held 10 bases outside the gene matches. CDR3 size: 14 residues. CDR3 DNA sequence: TGTGCCAGCAGGGCGGACAGGGGATGGGGGGAGCAGTACTTC. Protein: CASRADRGWGEQYF.

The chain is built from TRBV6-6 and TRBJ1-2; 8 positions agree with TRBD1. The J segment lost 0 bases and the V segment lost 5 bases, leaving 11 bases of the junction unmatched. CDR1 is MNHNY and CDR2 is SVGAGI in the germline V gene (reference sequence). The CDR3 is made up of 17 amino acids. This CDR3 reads CASSPRLTGGANYGYTF. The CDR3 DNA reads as TGTGCCAGCAGTCCCCGCCTTACAGGGGGAGCTAACTATGGCTACACCTTC.

CDR3 in DNA: TGTGCCATCAGTAGGGGACTAGCGGGAAACACCGGGGAGCTGTTTTTT. It encodes CAISRGLAGNTGELFF. The chain joins TRBV10-3 to TRBJ2-2; 13 nucleotides agree with TRBD2. J was trimmed by 2 bases and V by 5 bases; bases with no gene match: 2. CDR1 and CDR2 from the germline V gene are ENHRY and SYGVKD. This CDR3 contains 16 residues.

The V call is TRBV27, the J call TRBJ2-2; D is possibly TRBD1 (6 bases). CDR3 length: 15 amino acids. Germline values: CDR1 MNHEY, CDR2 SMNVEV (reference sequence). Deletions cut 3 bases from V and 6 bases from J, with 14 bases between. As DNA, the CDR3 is TGTGCCAGCAGTTTCGGACAGCTAGCTCCCGGGGAGCTGTTTTTT. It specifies CASSFGQLAPGELFF.

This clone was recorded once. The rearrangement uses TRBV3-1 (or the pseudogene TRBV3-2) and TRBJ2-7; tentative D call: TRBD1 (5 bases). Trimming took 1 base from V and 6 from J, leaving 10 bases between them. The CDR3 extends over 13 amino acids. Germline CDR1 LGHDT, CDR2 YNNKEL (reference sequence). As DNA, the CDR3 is TGTGCCAGCAGCCAAGGGGGCCTCTCCGAGCAGTACTTC. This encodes CASSQGGLSEQYF.

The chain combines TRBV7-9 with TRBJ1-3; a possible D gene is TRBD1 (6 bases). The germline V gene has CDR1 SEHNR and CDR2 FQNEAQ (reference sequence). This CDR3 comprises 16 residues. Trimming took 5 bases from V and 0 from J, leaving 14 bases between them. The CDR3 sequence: CASSPGGAISGNTIYF. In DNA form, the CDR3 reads TGTGCCAGCAGCCCCGGGGGGGCCATCTCTGGAAACACCATATATTTT.

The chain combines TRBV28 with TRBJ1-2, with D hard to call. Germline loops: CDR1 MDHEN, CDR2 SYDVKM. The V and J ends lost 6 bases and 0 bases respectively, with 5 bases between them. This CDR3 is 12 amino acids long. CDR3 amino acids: CASSIPNYGYTF. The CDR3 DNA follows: TGTGCCAGCAGCATCCCTAACTATGGCTACACCTTC.

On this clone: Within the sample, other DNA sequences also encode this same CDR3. The CDR3 here is CASSPQGVGTEAFF. Here the CDR3 DNA reads TGTGCCAGCTCACCACAGGGAGTGGGCACTGAAGCTTTCTTT. This chain joins TRBV18 and TRBJ1-1; D gene unclear. Germline values: CDR1 KGHSH, CDR2 LQKENI. The CDR3 loop spans 14 amino acids. The V and J ends lost 1 base and 4 bases respectively, with 10 bases between them.

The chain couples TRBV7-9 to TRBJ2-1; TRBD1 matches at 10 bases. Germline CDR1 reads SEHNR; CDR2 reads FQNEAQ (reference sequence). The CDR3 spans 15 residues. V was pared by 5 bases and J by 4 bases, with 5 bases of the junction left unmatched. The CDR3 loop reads CASSGWTGGYNEQFF. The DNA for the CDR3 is TGTGCCAGCAGCGGATGGACAGGGGGTTACAATGAGCAGTTCTTC.

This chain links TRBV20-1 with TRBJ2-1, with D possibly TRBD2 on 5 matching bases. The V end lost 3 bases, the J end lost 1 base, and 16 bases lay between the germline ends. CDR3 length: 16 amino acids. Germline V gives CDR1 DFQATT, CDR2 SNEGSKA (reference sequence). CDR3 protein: CSASSSDIRSYNEQFF. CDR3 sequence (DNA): TGCAGTGCTAGTAGTAGCGATATTAGGTCCTACAATGAGCAGTTCTTC.

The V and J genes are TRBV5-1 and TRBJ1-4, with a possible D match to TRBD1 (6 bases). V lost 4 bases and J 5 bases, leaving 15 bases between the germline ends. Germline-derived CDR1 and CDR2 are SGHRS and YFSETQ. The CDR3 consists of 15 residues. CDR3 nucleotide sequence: TGCGCCAGCAGCCCGGCAGGGGAATTCAATGAAAAACTGTTTTTT. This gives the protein CASSPAGEFNEKLFF. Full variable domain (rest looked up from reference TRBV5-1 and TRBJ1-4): KAGVTQTPRYLIKTRGQQVTLSCSPISGHRSVSWYQQTPGQGLQFLFEYFSETQRNKGNFPGRFSGRQFSNSRSEMNVSTLELGDSALYLCASSPAGEFNEKLFFGSGTQLSVL.

The CDR3: CASSDRSGQHQPQHF. The CDR3 nucleotides read TGTGCCAGCAGCGACCGGTCAGGGCAACATCAGCCCCAGCATTTT. The chain combines TRBV28 with TRBJ1-5, with a possible D match to TRBD1 (5 bases). The CDR3 spans 15 residues. Germline loops: CDR1 MDHEN, CDR2 SYDVKM. Trimming stripped 6 bases from V and 5 bases from J, with 17 bases between.

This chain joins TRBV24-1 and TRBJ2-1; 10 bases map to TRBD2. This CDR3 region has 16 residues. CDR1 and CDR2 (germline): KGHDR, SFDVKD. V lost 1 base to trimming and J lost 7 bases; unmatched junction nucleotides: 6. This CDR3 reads CATSDFRAGGFNEQFF. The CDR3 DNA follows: TGTGCCACCAGTGATTTCCGAGCGGGAGGGTTTAATGAGCAGTTCTTC.

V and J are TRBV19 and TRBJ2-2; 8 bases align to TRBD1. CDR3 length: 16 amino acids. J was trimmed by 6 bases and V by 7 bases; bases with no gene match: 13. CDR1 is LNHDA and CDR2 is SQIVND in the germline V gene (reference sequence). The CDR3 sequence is CASTPFPRGRSGELFF. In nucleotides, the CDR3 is TGTGCCAGTACTCCTTTTCCCAGGGGGCGGTCCGGGGAGCTGTTTTTT.

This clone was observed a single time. The CDR3 DNA sequence: TGTGCCAGCAGCCAAACAGGGAGGGGTGTGGTAACCGGGGAGCTGTTTTTT. It encodes CASSQTGRGVVTGELFF. This sequence joins TRBV28 and TRBJ2-2; D perhaps matches TRBD2 (7 bases). The CDR3 is 17 residues long. From germline, CDR1 is MDHEN and CDR2 SYDVKM. The V gene lost 6 bases and the J gene lost 5 bases, with 22 bases spanning the gap.

The CDR3: CASSSISGGRRTEAFF. CDR3 nucleotide sequence: TGTGCCAGCAGCTCTATTTCAGGGGGTAGGCGCACTGAAGCTTTCTTT. J is TRBJ1-1 and V is TRBV28; 7 nucleotides line up with TRBD1. Germline CDR1 reads MDHEN; CDR2 reads SYDVKM. The length of the CDR3 is 16 residues. The V segment lost 6 bases and the J segment 4 bases; nucleotides outside the gene matches: 14.

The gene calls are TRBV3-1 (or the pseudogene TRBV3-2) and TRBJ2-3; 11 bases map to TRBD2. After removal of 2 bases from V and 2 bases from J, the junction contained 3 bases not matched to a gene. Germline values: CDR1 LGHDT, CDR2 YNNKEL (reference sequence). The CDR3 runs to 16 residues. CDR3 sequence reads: CASSQRLAGTTDTQYF. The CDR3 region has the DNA TGTGCCAGCAGCCAACGACTAGCGGGAACCACAGATACGCAGTATTTT.

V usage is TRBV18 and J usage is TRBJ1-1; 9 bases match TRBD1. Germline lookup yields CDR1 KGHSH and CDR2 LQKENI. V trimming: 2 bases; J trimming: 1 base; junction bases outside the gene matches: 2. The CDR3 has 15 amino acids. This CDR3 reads CASSPLGQGNTEAFF. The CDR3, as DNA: TGTGCCAGCTCACCATTGGGACAGGGGAACACTGAAGCTTTCTTT.

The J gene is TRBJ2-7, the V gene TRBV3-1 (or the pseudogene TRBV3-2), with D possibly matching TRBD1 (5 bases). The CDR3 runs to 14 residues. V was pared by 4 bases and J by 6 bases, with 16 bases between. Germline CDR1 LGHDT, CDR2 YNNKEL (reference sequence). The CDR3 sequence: CASSLRPQGGEQYF. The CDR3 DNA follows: TGTGCCAGCAGCCTTAGGCCCCAGGGCGGCGAGCAGTACTTC.

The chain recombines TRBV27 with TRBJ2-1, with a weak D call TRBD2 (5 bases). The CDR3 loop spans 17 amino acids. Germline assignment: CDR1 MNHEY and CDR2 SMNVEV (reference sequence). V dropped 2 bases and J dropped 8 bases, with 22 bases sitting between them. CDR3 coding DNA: TGTGCCAGCAGTTTAGTCTCTTGGTTTGGGAGATCCCATGAGCAGTTCTTC. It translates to CASSLVSWFGRSHEQFF.

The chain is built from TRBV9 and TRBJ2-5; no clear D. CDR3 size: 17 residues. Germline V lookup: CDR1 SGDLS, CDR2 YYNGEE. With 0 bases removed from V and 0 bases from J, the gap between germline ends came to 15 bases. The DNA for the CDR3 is TGTGCCAGCAGCGTAGGAATGAGGAGAACGTACCAAGAGACCCAGTACTTC. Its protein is CASSVGMRRTYQETQYF.

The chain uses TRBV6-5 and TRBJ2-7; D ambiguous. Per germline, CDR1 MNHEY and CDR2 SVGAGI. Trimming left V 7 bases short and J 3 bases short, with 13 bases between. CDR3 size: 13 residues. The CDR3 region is CASTRLYFYEQYF. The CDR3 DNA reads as TGTGCCAGCACCCGACTCTATTTCTACGAGCAGTACTTC.